This T cell receptor beta chain appears in the sequencing data of a study of blood T cell repertoires in COVID-19. Whole-study context: COVID-19 samples, acute and convalescent, were from the United States, Italy and Spain. In each case, the material was cDNA or gDNA derived from T cells, B-cell-depleted T cells, or PBMCs.

As processed by the authors: Estimation of nucleated cell counts relied on the amplification of reference gene primers. The protocol was immunoSEQ multiplex PCR, while the TCRdb copy is restricted to in-frame clones and leaves out a portion. V, J and clone size reflect that table, while D and trimming were determined from the DNA. Of some 45,000 clones listed, approximately 88% were seen once; the top ten hold 10% to 15%. The CDR3 contains 14 residues. In germline, CDR1 is MGHRA, CDR2 YSYEKL. Trimming removed 1 base at V and 8 bases at J, with 11 bases between. This chain links TRBV4-1 with TRBJ1-4; maybe TRBD1 (5 bases). The TCR comes from a human donor with active COVID-19. The donor label of this sample is uncertain. Sequenced: peripheral blood. In DNA form, the CDR3 reads TGCGCCAGCAGCCAAGGGGGACTTGGAGAAAAACTGTTTTTT. Its protein product is CASSQGGLGEKLFF.